Below, 30 T cell receptor beta chains from the same sample are listed, as sequenced in a study of T cell responses to AZD1222 COVID-19 vaccine. Generated by immunoSEQ multiplex PCR, the TCRdb table keeps only in-frame clones and is missing some. The sample shows 84,000 or so clones, roughly 87% of them seen only once. Sequencing used peripheral blood, obtained on day 0 of MenACWY control vaccination. The source is an adult in good health.

The J gene is TRBJ1-3, the V gene TRBV7-9; tentative D call: TRBD1 (5 bases). There are 16 residues in the CDR3. Germline CDR1 and CDR2: SEHNR and FQNEAQ (reference sequence). The V end was cut by 5 bases, the J end by 0 bases, with 14 bases between. As DNA, the CDR3 is TGTGCCAGCAGCCCCAGGGTTCCGAGCTCTGGAAACACCATATATTTT. Its translation: CASSPRVPSSGNTIYF.

This chain joins TRBV7-9 and TRBJ2-3; 13 bases are a match to TRBD2. Germline CDR1 SEHNR, CDR2 FQNEAQ (reference sequence). The CDR3 sequence is 17 residues long. J gave up 0 bases and V 5 bases, and 5 bases lay outside the gene matches. CDR3 DNA sequence: TGTGCCAGCAGCCCGGGGACTAGCGGGGCCAGCACAGATACGCAGTATTTT. Residues: CASSPGTSGASTDTQYF.

CDR3 in amino acids: CASKDPGPGANVLTF. The CDR3 DNA follows: TGCGCCAGCAAGGACCCTGGTCCCGGGGCCAACGTCCTGACTTTC. The chain recombines TRBV5-1 with TRBJ2-6, with no clear D. Germline CDR1 SGHRS, CDR2 YFSETQ. The CDR3 length is 15 residues. Trimming took 6 bases from V and 4 from J, leaving 14 bases between them.

This chain joins TRBV9 and TRBJ2-5, with 11 bases matching TRBD2. Germline CDR1 SGDLS, CDR2 YYNGEE. V trimming: 4 bases; J trimming: 4 bases; junction bases outside the gene matches: 3. The CDR3 has 14 residues. The CDR3 loop is CASSFSGGVETQYF. CDR3 DNA sequence: TGTGCCAGCAGCTTTAGCGGGGGGGTAGAGACCCAGTACTTC.

The V gene is TRBV5-6, the J gene TRBJ1-6; 7 bases align to TRBD1. V lost 4 bases, J lost 10 bases, and 8 bases stayed unmatched. Germline V gives CDR1 SGHDT, CDR2 YYEEEE. The CDR3 is 14 amino acids. CDR3 DNA sequence: TGTGCCAGCAGCCTGGGGCAGGGGGGCTCACCCCTCCACTTT. It codes for CASSLGQGGSPLHF.

This clone occurred once. This chain joins TRBV1 and TRBJ1-2; the tabulated D call, TRBD1, remains unverified against the DNA. TRBV1 is a recognized pseudogene. This CDR3 comprises 16 residues. In DNA form, the CDR3 reads TGCACCAGCAACCAAGACGGGGACAGGGGGGTATGTGGCTACACCTTC. It is translated as CTSNQDGDRGVCGYTF.

Only a few counts were recorded for this clone. The CDR3 region has the DNA TGTGCCAGCAGCGTAGAGGACAGCTCCTACGAGCAGTACTTC. It yields the protein CASSVEDSSYEQYF. This sequence joins TRBV9 and TRBJ2-7; TRBD1 is a possible D gene (6 bases). V lost 0 bases, J lost 0 bases, and 7 bases lay in between. The CDR3 is 14 residues long. From germline, CDR1 is SGDLS and CDR2 YYNGEE.

This clone appeared once. V gene TRBV7-2 combines with J gene TRBJ1-1, with 7 bases aligning to TRBD1. The CDR3 length is 14 residues. The V segment lost 5 bases and the J segment 4 bases; nucleotides outside the gene matches: 7. Germline assignment: CDR1 SGHTA and CDR2 FQGNSA. The CDR3 nucleotides read TGTGCCAGCAGCGCGTCTACAGGGGCCACTGAAGCTTTCTTT. The encoded protein is CASSASTGATEAFF.

The J gene is TRBJ2-1, the V gene TRBV7-9, with 8 bases matching TRBD2. The CDR3 covers 17 residues. Germline values: CDR1 SEHNR, CDR2 FQNEAQ (reference sequence). V dropped 6 bases and J dropped 3; count of bases not matched to a gene: 13. The CDR3 sequence is CASSSYGKLAVYNEQFF. The CDR3 region has the DNA TGTGCCAGCAGTTCTTATGGGAAACTAGCGGTCTACAATGAGCAGTTCTTC.

The rearrangement uses TRBV28 and TRBJ2-3, with a weak D call TRBD2 (6 bases). Germline lookup yields CDR1 MDHEN and CDR2 SYDVKM. CDR3 length: 16 residues. V lost 4 bases to trimming and J lost 0 bases, with 14 bases between them. CDR3 in amino acids: CASSSLSGKSTDTQYF. CDR3 bases: TGTGCCAGCAGTTCCCTTAGCGGTAAAAGCACAGATACGCAGTATTTT. Filled out from reference TRBV28 and TRBJ2-3, the complete variable domain reads DVKVTQSSRYLVKRTGEKVFLECVQDMDHENMFWYRQDPGLGLRLIYFSYDVKMKEKGDIPEGYSVSREKKERFSLILESASTNQTSMYLCASSSLSGKSTDTQYFGPGTRLTVL.

The sample holds a few counts of this clone. The V call is TRBV11-2, the J call TRBJ1-5, with TRBD1 matching over 8 bases. V shed 5 bases and J 7 bases; nucleotides not matched to a gene: 4. Germline values: CDR1 SGHAT, CDR2 FQNNGV. This CDR3 contains 13 residues. The CDR3 is CASSARQGQPQHF. The CDR3 nucleotides read TGTGCCAGCAGCGCTAGACAGGGGCAGCCCCAGCATTTT.

The J gene is TRBJ2-4, the V gene TRBV6-1, with D perhaps matching TRBD2 (6 bases). The germline CDR1 and CDR2 sequences are MNHNS and SASEGT. V lost 3 bases and J 1 base, leaving 13 bases between the germline ends. CDR3 length: 16 residues. The CDR3: CASSERQGLAKNIQYF. The CDR3 nucleotides are TGTGCCAGCAGTGAGAGGCAGGGACTGGCCAAAAACATTCAGTACTTC.

The chain is built from TRBV5-1 and TRBJ2-3; the D gene is possibly TRBD2 (5 bases). Germline CDR1 is SGHRS and CDR2 is YFSETQ. The CDR3 extends over 15 amino acids. The V end lost 0 bases, the J end lost 6 bases, and 14 bases lay between the germline ends. DNA of the CDR3: TGCGCCAGCAGCTTGGCGGCTAGTTTAGCGGATACGCAGTATTTT. Translation: CASSLAASLADTQYF.

The CDR3 sequence is CSVGQGSNYGYTF. The CDR3 region has the DNA TGCAGCGTGGGACAGGGATCTAACTATGGCTACACCTTC. This chain joins TRBV29-1 and TRBJ1-2; 9 bases fit TRBD1. The ends lost 6 bases at V and 0 bases at J; junction bases unmatched: 2. The CDR3 is 13 amino acids. Germline lookup yields CDR1 SQVTM and CDR2 ANQGSEA.

The V gene is TRBV19, the J gene TRBJ1-6; 7 nucleotides match TRBD1. This CDR3 has 15 amino acids. The junction had 7 bases not matched to a gene; V was cut back by 3 bases and J by 8 bases. Germline V gene sequence: CDR1 LNHDA, CDR2 SQIVND (reference sequence). The CDR3: CASSIGQVGYSPLHF. CDR3 nucleotides: TGTGCCAGTAGTATCGGACAGGTGGGGTATTCACCCCTCCACTTT.

This chain uses TRBV7-2 with TRBJ1-3; D unresolved. Trimming took off 5 bases at V and 2 bases at J, with 16 bases between the two ends. This CDR3 is 16 amino acids long. Germline V gene sequence: CDR1 SGHTA, CDR2 FQGNSA. The DNA for the CDR3 is TGTGCCAGCAGCCCCCAAGGAGCCGGGACTGGAAACACCATATATTTT. As protein: CASSPQGAGTGNTIYF.

The V call is TRBV5-5, the J call TRBJ1-2, with TRBD1 matching 12 bases. This CDR3 is built from 16 residues. The ends lost 7 bases at V and 7 bases at J; junction bases unmatched: 14. Germline V CDR1 and CDR2: SGHKS, YYEKEE (reference sequence). DNA of the CDR3: TGTGCCAGCCGCCCTCAACCGGGACAGGGGGCTGGTGGCTACACCTTC. Its translation is CASRPQPGQGAGGYTF.

The chain has TRBV2 and TRBJ1-4, with TRBD1 identical over 8 bases. The CDR3 runs to 14 residues. Looked up from germline, CDR1 is SNHLY and CDR2 is FYNNEI. Trimming removed 6 bases from V and 8 bases from J; junction bases left unmatched: 8. CDR3 nucleotides: TGTGCCAGCAGATTGGACAGGGCGGGCGAAAAACTGTTTTTT. Translated, it gives CASRLDRAGEKLFF.

The rearrangement links TRBV5-6 to TRBJ1-1; D gene unclear. Germline CDR1 reads SGHDT; CDR2 reads YYEEEE. The V end was cut by 0 bases, the J end by 0 bases, with 9 bases between. CDR3 length: 15 residues. The CDR3 region has the DNA TGTGCCAGCAGCTTGGTAGGTATCCTGAACACTGAAGCTTTCTTT. It translates to CASSLVGILNTEAFF.

This clone is deemed medium-sized. This chain joins TRBV30 and TRBJ2-7; unclear D gene. The CDR3 runs to 13 residues. The V end lost 1 base, the J end lost 0 bases, and 7 bases lay between the germline ends. CDR1 GTSNPN and CDR2 SVGIG come from the germline V gene (reference sequence). The DNA for the CDR3 is TGTGCCTGGAGTGAGGTCGGCTCCTACGAGCAGTACTTC. Its translation is CAWSEVGSYEQYF.

V and J are TRBV18 and TRBJ1-2; D not resolved. Germline CDR1 is KGHSH and CDR2 is LQKENI. Trimming left V 3 bases short and J 3 bases short, with 11 bases between. This CDR3 is built from 14 residues. The CDR3 bases are TGTGCCAGCTCACCTGAGGCCGGCTACTATGGCTACACCTTC. Amino acid sequence: CASSPEAGYYGYTF.

This clone appeared a single time. This chain connects TRBV19 to TRBJ2-2, with 7 bases that match TRBD1. This CDR3 comprises 14 residues. Germline CDR1 is LNHDA and CDR2 is SQIVND (reference sequence). Germline trimming cut 9 bases from V and 4 bases from J; bases unmatched to any gene: 8. CDR3 in DNA: TGTGCCAGCAGAGGGGGCGGCGGCACCGGGGAGCTGTTTTTT. It translates to CASRGGGGTGELFF.

The V call is TRBV7-3, the J call TRBJ2-2, with D maybe TRBD2 (5 bases). The CDR3 totals 15 residues. Trimming stripped 5 bases from V and 6 bases from J, with 16 bases between. Per germline, CDR1 SGHTA and CDR2 FQGTGA. The CDR3 sequence: CASSAGGREAGELFF. In DNA, the CDR3 is TGTGCCAGCAGCGCAGGTGGGAGAGAGGCCGGGGAGCTGTTTTTT.

The CDR3 DNA sequence: TGTGCCAGCAGTTACCGAGGGGGGTTGGGAACGGCCCAGTACTTC. Its translation is CASSYRGGLGTAQYF. The chain links TRBV6-2 or TRBV6-3 to TRBJ2-5; D might be TRBD1 or TRBD2, each matching 6 bases. CDR1 and CDR2 from the germline V gene are MNHEY and SVGEGT. The CDR3 extends over 15 amino acids. V was clipped by 2 bases and J by 9 bases, with 19 bases between them.

The V and J genes are TRBV9 and TRBJ1-6; 10 bases map to TRBD1. The length of the CDR3 is 16 residues. Germline lookup yields CDR1 SGDLS and CDR2 YYNGEE. Trimming cost V 0 bases and J 7 bases; bases outside gene matches: 4. Here the CDR3 reads CASSVGQGAGNSPLHF. The CDR3 coding sequence is TGTGCCAGCAGCGTAGGACAGGGGGCAGGGAATTCACCCCTCCACTTT.

The chain has TRBV28 and TRBJ2-7; 7 bases match TRBD1. The CDR3 is 15 amino acids. V dropped 6 bases and J dropped 2; count of bases not matched to a gene: 10. Germline V gene lookup returns CDR1 MDHEN and CDR2 SYDVKM. CDR3 coding DNA: TGTGCCAGCAGCCGACCCTGGACAGGAGCCTACGAGCAGTACTTC. It codes for CASSRPWTGAYEQYF. Filled out from reference TRBV28 and TRBJ2-7, the complete variable domain reads DVKVTQSSRYLVKRTGEKVFLECVQDMDHENMFWYRQDPGLGLRLIYFSYDVKMKEKGDIPEGYSVSREKKERFSLILESASTNQTSMYLCASSRPWTGAYEQYFGPGTRLTVT.

The gene calls are TRBV2 and TRBJ2-6; the D is unclear. Between the trimmed V and J ends, which lost 0 bases and 3 bases, there was a span of 3 bases. The CDR3 totals 14 residues. Germline values: CDR1 SNHLY, CDR2 FYNNEI. The CDR3 reads CASSEAYGANVLTF. The CDR3 bases are TGTGCCAGCAGTGAAGCTTATGGGGCCAACGTCCTGACTTTC.

V is TRBV7-9 and J is TRBJ2-5; D perhaps matches TRBD2 (5 bases). V was shortened by 3 bases and J by 7 bases, with 12 bases between the two germline ends. Germline CDR1 SEHNR, CDR2 FQNEAQ (reference sequence). The CDR3 has 13 residues. The CDR3 sequence is CASSLGDKVTQYF. For the CDR3, the DNA is TGTGCCAGCAGCTTGGGAGACAAGGTGACCCAGTACTTC.

The rearrangement joins TRBV7-6 to TRBJ2-3, with D possibly TRBD2 on 7 matching bases. Germline CDR1 SGHVS, CDR2 FNYEAQ. The CDR3 totals 15 residues. Trimming took off 2 bases at V and 2 bases at J, with 11 bases between the two ends. In DNA form, the CDR3 reads TGTGCCAGCAGCTTATTCGGGGGGCACACAGATACGCAGTATTTT. It translates to CASSLFGGHTDTQYF.

The rearrangement uses TRBV6-1 and TRBJ2-7, with TRBD2 as a possible D gene (5 bases). This CDR3 spans 15 amino acids. Germline V lookup: CDR1 MNHNS, CDR2 SASEGT. Trimming took 1 base from V and 4 from J, leaving 14 bases between them. The CDR3 region is CASSEGPRGIYEQYF. The CDR3 region has the DNA TGTGCCAGCAGTGAAGGTCCGAGAGGGATATACGAGCAGTACTTC.